Sequencing of this T cell receptor (beta chain) was carried out in a study of T cells in Graves' hyperthyroidism and ophthalmopathy. Authors of the study amplified TCR beta CDR3 regions from RNA transcripts. The primer set for the first-round RT-PCR of the TCR CDR3 was HTBI. Using its own MiXCR run on the multiplex PCR reads, TCRdb lists one record per CDR3 protein. The data show 300,000 to 450,000 distinct CDR3 sequences, more than 13% seen once. Concerning this clonotype: Its antigen is not known.

Study-level points and caveats: In blood, most of the thyroid clonotypes expanded above 0.001 were also present. Ophthalmopathy prediction by the model preceded onset by a median approximately 6.1 months. By a 13 V-J model, ophthalmopathy was set apart from stable hyperthyroidism.

V was shortened by 4 bases and J by 5 bases, with 4 bases between the two germline ends. This CDR3 has 11 residues. The germline CDR1 and CDR2 sequences are KGHDR and SFDVKD. Sequencing was done on a sample of blood. This TCR derives from a woman aged 25 to 45 with Graves' hyperthyroidism. V and J are TRBV24-1 and TRBJ1-2; no clear D gene. CDR3 sequence: CATSDPYGYTF. The CDR3 DNA reads as TGTGCCACCAGTGACCCGTATGGCTACACCTTC.